Below, 24 T cell receptor beta chains from the same sample are listed, as sequenced in a study of T-cell memory formation after mild COVID-19. MiXCR was run by TCRdb on the 5' RACE reads, yielding one entry per CDR3 protein. This table holds roughly 450,000 distinct CDR3 sequences, roughly 17% found once. Input material: PBMCs or a T cell subset sorted from them (not recorded which). The receptors derive from a man aged 18 to 29 who had mild COVID-19 (a few samples of this study predate the infection). Cell type and time point are not known.

This clonotype has just a few counts. The chain carries TRBV7-8 and TRBJ2-1; possible D gene TRBD1, 5 bases. The CDR3 spans 12 residues. Per germline, CDR1 SGHVS and CDR2 FQNEAQ. Trimming cost V 5 bases and J 10 bases, with 12 bases left between them. Here the CDR3 DNA reads TGTGCCAGCAGCGGCAGGGATAACGAGCAGTTCTTC. Translating gives CASSGRDNEQFF.

V and J are TRBV28 and TRBJ2-4; D not resolved. V was shortened by 4 bases and J by 0 bases, with 10 bases between the two germline ends. CDR1 and CDR2 from the germline V gene are MDHEN and SYDVKM. CDR3 length: 15 amino acids. This CDR3 reads CASSSRTEAKNIQYF. The CDR3, as DNA: TGTGCCAGCAGTTCCCGGACGGAAGCCAAAAACATTCAGTACTTC.

Only a few counts were recorded for this clonotype. The chain uses TRBV6-6 and TRBJ2-7, with 11 bases matching TRBD2. This CDR3 spans 15 amino acids. Unmatched junction bases numbered 9, after V lost 6 bases and J lost 5 bases. Germline CDR1 MNHNY, CDR2 SVGAGI (reference sequence). CDR3 amino acids: CASRARLAGSDEQYV. DNA for the CDR3: TGTGCCAGCAGGGCCAGACTAGCGGGATCCGACGAGCAGTACGTC.

This clonotype was seen a few times. The CDR3 bases are TGTGCCAGCAGGAGCTCGACAGGGAGCGAGCAGTACTTC. Residues: CASRSSTGSEQYF. V gene TRBV25-1 combines with J gene TRBJ2-7; TRBD1 matches at 7 bases. Unmatched junction bases numbered 8, after V lost 6 bases and J lost 6 bases. Germline V lookup: CDR1 MGHDK, CDR2 SYGVNS. CDR3 length: 13 amino acids.

As concerns this clonotype: Because the CDR3 is missing its conserved closing phenylalanine or tryptophan, this is likely a read error. The chain has TRBV18 and TRBJ1-3; 7 bases are shared with TRBD1. The germline gives CDR1 KGHSH, CDR2 LQKENI. This CDR3 has 14 amino acids. After removal of 6 bases from V and 8 bases from J, the junction contained 10 bases not matched to a gene. The CDR3 region is CASSPPGQSHTIYL. The CDR3, as DNA: TGTGCCAGCTCGCCTCCGGGACAGTCCCACACCATATATCTT.

This clonotype has just a few counts. The V call is TRBV3-1, the J call TRBJ2-5; 10 bases line up with TRBD2. V lost 3 bases and J lost 4; bases outside the gene matches: 8. Germline CDR1 reads LGHDT; CDR2 reads YNNKEL (reference sequence). The CDR3 length is 16 residues. DNA of the CDR3: TGTGCCAGCAGCCAGGCAGCGGGGGGGCCTGGAGAGACCCAGTACTTC. The encoded protein is CASSQAAGGPGETQYF.

The chain employs TRBV7-8 and TRBJ2-2; 7 nucleotides align to TRBD2. Germline lookup yields CDR1 SGHVS and CDR2 FQNEAQ. J gave up 1 base and V 2 bases, and 4 bases lay outside the gene matches. There are 16 residues in the CDR3. For the CDR3, the DNA is TGTGCCAGCAGCTTACTGGGGGGGAAGAACACCGGGGAGCTGTTTTTT. Amino acid sequence: CASSLLGGKNTGELFF.

The sample holds many counts of this clonotype. The V call is TRBV12-3 or TRBV12-4, the J call TRBJ2-2; TRBD1 aligns across 8 bases. The J segment lost 4 bases and the V segment lost 9 bases, leaving 16 bases of the junction unmatched. CDR3 size: 17 residues. The DNA for the CDR3 is TGTGCCAGTAAACCGCCCGCCGGGACAGGACGCACCGGGGAGCTGTTTTTT. Protein: CASKPPAGTGRTGELFF.

This clonotype was seen a few times. V gene TRBV12-3 or TRBV12-4 combines with J gene TRBJ2-3, with D possibly TRBD2 on 6 matching bases. CDR3 length: 12 residues. Trimming left V 2 bases short and J 9 bases short, with 9 bases between. DNA of the CDR3: TGTGCCAGCAGTTTATTGGAGGGAACGCAGTATTTT. Translation gives CASSLLEGTQYF.

The sample holds a few counts of this clonotype. The chain joins TRBV3-1 to TRBJ1-1; D unresolved. The germline V gene has CDR1 LGHDT and CDR2 YNNKEL (reference sequence). The CDR3 runs to 14 residues. V shed 5 bases and J shed 3 bases, with 13 bases lying between them. The CDR3 spells CASSLSEWDTEAFF. The CDR3 DNA sequence: TGTGCCAGCAGCTTGAGCGAGTGGGACACTGAAGCTTTCTTT. The full variable domain, its missing parts supplied by reference TRBV3-1 and TRBJ1-1, is DTAVSQTPKYLVTQMGNDKSIKCEQNLGHDTMYWYKQDSKKFLKIMFSYNNKELIINETVPNRFSPKSPDKAHLNLHINSLELGDSAVYFCASSLSEWDTEAFFGQGTRLTVV.

J is TRBJ2-7 and V is TRBV18, with D perhaps being TRBD1 or TRBD2 (5 bases each). Looked up from germline, CDR1 is KGHSH and CDR2 is LQKENI. The CDR3 length is 14 residues. Trimming cost V 5 bases and J 0 bases, with 11 bases left between them. CDR3 protein: CASSSNGGSYEQYF. In DNA form, the CDR3 reads TGTGCCAGCTCAAGTAATGGGGGCTCCTACGAGCAGTACTTC.

This chain links TRBV6-6 with TRBJ1-5; D uncertain. This CDR3 has 15 amino acids. The V end was cut by 2 bases, the J end by 8 bases, with 16 bases between. From germline, CDR1 is MNHNY and CDR2 SVGAGI (reference sequence). The CDR3 nucleotides read TGTGCCAGCAGTTACCCCGGCCTGGGCGGGGAGCCCCAGCATTTT. Translation: CASSYPGLGGEPQHF.

This clonotype occurred a few times. The gene calls are TRBV4-3 and TRBJ2-7; a possible D gene is TRBD2 (6 bases). Trimming removed 2 bases at V and 2 bases at J, with 19 bases between. Per germline, CDR1 LGHNA and CDR2 YSLEER. The CDR3 is 17 amino acids. CDR3 in DNA: TGCGCCAGCAGCCAACTACGCACTAGCTCTTATACCTACGAGCAGTACTTC. Protein: CASSQLRTSSYTYEQYF.

A few counts support this clonotype. The chain joins TRBV5-1 to TRBJ1-2, with 9 positions matching TRBD1. Germline V CDR1 and CDR2: SGHRS, YFSETQ. V dropped 0 bases and J dropped 4; count of bases not matched to a gene: 10. The CDR3 is 17 amino acids. This CDR3 reads CASSLASGTGIVYGYTF. The CDR3, as DNA: TGCGCCAGCAGCTTGGCATCCGGGACAGGGATTGTCTATGGCTACACCTTC.

This clonotype has more than one count but fewer than ten. This chain connects TRBV5-8 to TRBJ1-4; D is unresolved. V was trimmed by 1 base and J by 7 bases, leaving 14 bases between them. Germline loops: CDR1 SGHTS, CDR2 YDEGEE. The CDR3 has 15 residues. CDR3 loop: CASSLSPRRSEKLFF. The CDR3 nucleotides are TGTGCCAGCAGCTTGTCCCCGAGGAGGAGTGAAAAACTGTTTTTT.

The table lists this clonotype with a few counts. The V gene is TRBV20-1, the J gene TRBJ2-7; 10 nucleotides agree with TRBD2. This CDR3 has 15 amino acids. Germline lookup yields CDR1 DFQATT and CDR2 SNEGSKA (reference sequence). V shed 4 bases and J 2 bases; nucleotides not matched to a gene: 8. The CDR3 nucleotides are TGCAGTGCTACTATAGCGGGGGGCTTTGCCTACGAGCAGTACGTC. It yields the protein CSATIAGGFAYEQYV.

The V call is TRBV15, the J call TRBJ1-2, with TRBD1 as a possible D gene (5 bases). The CDR3 length is 13 residues. Germline V gene lookup returns CDR1 LNHNV and CDR2 YYDKDF (reference sequence). V was pared by 3 bases and J by 10 bases, with 15 bases between. In DNA form, the CDR3 reads TGTGCCACCAGCAGGGGACCCCAGAGGGACTACACCTTC. Protein product: CATSRGPQRDYTF.

The chain uses TRBV28 and TRBJ2-1, with D perhaps being TRBD1 or TRBD2 (5 bases each). CDR1 is MDHEN, CDR2 SYDVKM, per germline. CDR3 length: 16 amino acids. The V end was cut by 4 bases, the J end by 5 bases, with 18 bases between. The CDR3 DNA is TGTGCCAGCAGTTCATCAGGGACGGAACGAAACAATGAGCAGTTCTTC. This gives the protein CASSSSGTERNNEQFF.

This rearrangement joins TRBV27 to TRBJ2-7; 8 bases map to TRBD1. With V trimmed by 5 bases and J by 4 bases, 7 bases remained unmatched. The CDR3 is made up of 14 amino acids. Germline loops: CDR1 MNHEY, CDR2 SMNVEV (reference sequence). The CDR3 reads CASSVTGGGYEQYV. For the CDR3, the DNA is TGTGCCAGCAGTGTAACAGGGGGTGGTTACGAGCAGTACGTC.

V usage is TRBV20-1 and J usage is TRBJ2-3, with D possibly being TRBD2 (5 bases). Trimming left V 6 bases short and J 0 bases short, with 10 bases between. This CDR3 is 13 amino acids long. The V gene's germline CDR1 is DFQATT and CDR2 SNEGSKA (reference sequence). As DNA, the CDR3 is TGCAGTGCCTCTTGGGAGAGCACAGATACGCAGTATTTT. Amino acid sequence: CSASWESTDTQYF.

This clonotype was observed once. J is TRBJ2-7 and V is TRBV6-2 or TRBV6-3; unclear D gene. The V end was cut by 0 bases, the J end by 4 bases, with 4 bases between. Germline V gene sequence: CDR1 MNHEY, CDR2 SVGEGT. This CDR3 contains 12 residues. CDR3 loop: CASSYSIYEQYV. In DNA, the CDR3 is TGTGCCAGCAGTTACTCGATTTACGAGCAGTACGTC.

The CDR3: CASSQAPSGGTYEQYF. CDR3 sequence (DNA): TGCGCCAGCAGCCAAGCCCCTAGCGGGGGGACCTACGAGCAGTACTTC. This chain links TRBV4-1 with TRBJ2-7; TRBD2 matches 11 bases. This CDR3 spans 16 amino acids. Germline CDR1 is MGHRA and CDR2 is YSYEKL. J lost 2 bases, V lost 1 base, and 4 bases had no gene match.

This clonotype has more than one count but fewer than ten. The gene calls are TRBV7-2 and TRBJ2-2; 8 bases align to TRBD2. CDR3 length: 14 amino acids. Germline V CDR1 and CDR2: SGHTA, FQGNSA. V shed 2 bases and J 6 bases; nucleotides not matched to a gene: 2. This CDR3 is CASSLRGGSGELFF. As DNA, the CDR3 is TGTGCCAGCAGCTTACGGGGGGGATCCGGGGAGCTGTTTTTT.

This clonotype has just a few counts. J is TRBJ1-5 and V is TRBV10-3; D unclear. Per the germline V gene, CDR1 is ENHRY and CDR2 is SYGVKD. The CDR3 totals 13 residues. Trimming took 8 bases from V and 3 from J, leaving 11 bases between them. DNA of the CDR3: TGTGCCATCCGAGATCGTTACAATCAGCCCCAGCATTTT. As protein: CAIRDRYNQPQHF.